The 3 T cell receptor beta chains in this list originate from one sample, sequenced in a study of identifying expanded T cells in peripheral blood. Measured with immunoSEQ multiplex PCR; TCRdb has only the in-frame clones, and not every one. The sample consists of tens of thousands of clones, about 85% of them appearing once. The sample comprised blood. Receptor source: a person between 18 and 75 years old in good health.

This chain joins TRBV28 and TRBJ2-2; D unresolved. The CDR3 is made up of 13 amino acids. The V gene lost 5 bases and the J gene lost 6 bases, with 10 bases spanning the gap. The V gene's germline CDR1 is MDHEN and CDR2 SYDVKM. In nucleotides, the CDR3 is TGTGCCAGCAGTCCGCCCCCTCCCGGGGAGCTGTTTTTT. This codes for CASSPPPPGELFF.

The chain employs TRBV5-1 and TRBJ1-2; 9 nucleotides align to TRBD1. This CDR3 contains 11 residues. J lost 6 bases, V lost 9 bases, and 3 bases had no gene match. Germline V CDR1 and CDR2: SGHRS, YFSETQ. This CDR3 reads CATRTGDGYTF. The CDR3 DNA follows: TGCGCCACCAGGACAGGGGATGGCTACACCTTC.

As concerns this clone: Other DNA sequences within the sample encode an identical CDR3. The chain uses TRBV7-6 and TRBJ2-3; 7 bases are a match to TRBD1. The CDR3 is made up of 14 amino acids. The germline V gene has CDR1 SGHVS and CDR2 FNYEAQ. Germline trimming cut 4 bases from V and 1 base from J; bases unmatched to any gene: 2. The CDR3 DNA is TGTGCCAGCAGCTCCGGGACAGGCACAGATACGCAGTATTTT. Translation gives CASSSGTGTDTQYF.